The 2 T cell receptor beta chains below were found in one sample sequenced in a study of beta chain features in type 1 diabetes (dated by TCRdb to 2016 to 2018). The research as a whole found: Type 1 diabetes patients showed a moderate but significant shortening of TCRB CDR3 length in all four CD4+ subsets.

Libraries came from the immunoSEQ multiplex PCR assay. The entire isolated RNA was reverse transcribed using the High Capacity cDNA Reverse Transcription Kit, and thus expressed TCRB transcripts were sequenced. As stored in TCRdb, this immuneACCESS dataset retains in-frame rearrangements with V and J assigned. A fraction of the clones does not appear; measured against another copy, unresolved V genes explain less than half of the discrepancy, and the remainder lacks a known reason. The sample data list about 160,000 clones, and approximately 7.8% of these were observed just once. About 0.9% of the sample is taken by the ten largest. Their antigen targets remain unknown. Material: central memory CD4+ T cells from blood. The receptors were sampled from a woman between 40 and 55 years old with type 1 diabetes.

This chain uses TRBV5-1 with TRBJ1-1, with D unresolved. The CDR3 is 14 amino acids. The germline V gene has CDR1 SGHRS and CDR2 YFSETQ. V was clipped by 5 bases and J by 1 base, with 12 bases between them. The CDR3 loop is CASSYGAGNTEAFF. The CDR3 bases are TGCGCCAGCAGTTACGGAGCGGGGAACACTGAAGCTTTCTTT.

In its sample, this clone was seen many times. This sequence joins TRBV7-9 and TRBJ2-1; 7 bases are a match to TRBD1. V was clipped by 0 bases and J by 0 bases; unmatched bases: 5. Germline assignment: CDR1 SEHNR and CDR2 FQNEAQ (reference sequence). The CDR3 length is 17 residues. CDR3 DNA: TGTGCCAGCAGCTTAGCTGCAGGGACAGACTCCTACAATGAGCAGTTCTTC. Protein sequence: CASSLAAGTDSYNEQFF.